This T cell receptor beta chain came from a study of blood T cell repertoires in COVID-19. As for the study in general: Acute and convalescent COVID-19 specimens originated in the United States, Italy and Spain. PBMCs, B-cell-depleted T cells, or T cells were the source of the cDNA or gDNA that made up the material.

CDR3 length equals 15 residues. The V segment lost 4 bases and the J segment 8 bases; nucleotides outside the gene matches: 10. Germline lookup yields CDR1 LGHDT and CDR2 YNNKEL (reference sequence). As handled by the study authors: Amplification from reference gene primers served as the basis for estimated nucleated cell counts. The method was immunoSEQ multiplex PCR; TCRdb's version includes in-frame clones alone and lacks a portion of them. Clone size and the V and J calls come from that table; the DNA yielded D and trimming. The table has 200,000 to 250,000 clones, roughly 83% seen once. The gene calls are TRBV3-1 (or the pseudogene TRBV3-2) and TRBJ1-2; 10 bases agree with TRBD1. Material: peripheral blood. This sequence was found in a woman in her 50s with acute or convalescent COVID-19. CDR3 DNA sequence: TGTGCCAGCAGCCCGGAGGGACAGGGGATAAGAGGCTACACCTTC. It yields the protein CASSPEGQGIRGYTF.